The 14 T cell receptor beta chains presented below share a single source sample, sequenced in a study of blood T cell repertoires in COVID-19. The protocol was immunoSEQ multiplex PCR, while the TCRdb copy is restricted to in-frame clones and leaves out a portion. The repertoire holds approximately 180,000 clones, with around 90% as singletons. Sequenced sample: peripheral blood. The source is a man aged 55 to 70 with active or convalescent COVID-19.

The chain is built from TRBV6-5 and TRBJ2-1; 7 nucleotides line up with TRBD1. The CDR3 is made up of 14 amino acids. Trimming cost V 1 base and J 10 bases; bases outside gene matches: 7. CDR1 is MNHEY, CDR2 SVGAGI, per germline. The CDR3 sequence is CASSYYRGQEEQFF. The CDR3 DNA sequence: TGTGCCAGCAGTTACTATAGGGGGCAGGAAGAGCAGTTCTTC.

J is TRBJ2-1 and V is TRBV11-2, with TRBD1 matching 7 bases. The J segment lost 4 bases and the V segment lost 5 bases, leaving 11 bases of the junction unmatched. The CDR3 loop spans 16 amino acids. Germline CDR1 reads SGHAT; CDR2 reads FQNNGV. The CDR3 nucleotides are TGTGCCAGCAGCCCCGTCAGGGGGAAAGATTACAATGAGCAGTTCTTC. Residues: CASSPVRGKDYNEQFF. Full variable domain (remainder filled in from reference TRBV11-2 and TRBJ2-1): EAGVAQSPRYKIIEKRQSVAFWCNPISGHATLYWYQQILGQGPKLLIQFQNNGVVDDSQLPKDRFSAERLKGVDSTLKIQPAKLEDSAVYLCASSPVRGKDYNEQFFGPGTRLTVL.

The chain joins TRBV5-1 to TRBJ1-1, with 9 bases that match TRBD1. Germline V gene sequence: CDR1 SGHRS, CDR2 YFSETQ. The V and J ends lost 2 bases and 5 bases, in that order; junction bases with no gene match: 7. This CDR3 region has 15 residues. The CDR3 region has the DNA TGCGCCAGCAGCTTACCGGGACAGGGAGATACTGAAGCTTTCTTT. Translated: CASSLPGQGDTEAFF.

The J gene is TRBJ1-3, the V gene TRBV9, with a weak D call TRBD1 (6 bases). This CDR3 is built from 16 residues. CDR1 SGDLS and CDR2 YYNGEE come from the germline V gene. V was pared by 7 bases and J by 1 base, with 18 bases between. The CDR3 spells CASSPGGRFSGNTIYF. The DNA for the CDR3 is TGTGCCAGCTCTCCTGGGGGCAGATTTTCTGGAAACACCATATATTTT.

The chain combines TRBV12-3 or TRBV12-4 with TRBJ1-5; 7 bases fit TRBD1. The CDR3 totals 13 residues. V lost 6 bases, J lost 4 bases, and 3 bases stayed unmatched. CDR3 sequence: CASSGTENQPQHF. In nucleotides, the CDR3 is TGTGCCAGCAGCGGGACAGAAAATCAGCCCCAGCATTTT.

This clone appeared once. The J gene is TRBJ1-5, the V gene TRBV7-8; D is ambiguous. CDR1 and CDR2 from the germline V gene are SGHVS and FQNEAQ. The CDR3 has 16 amino acids. Trimming stripped 5 bases from V and 2 bases from J, with 16 bases between. CDR3 DNA: TGTGCCAGCAGCCCGCAGCGGCCTGGAGGCAATCAGCCCCAGCATTTT. Protein sequence: CASSPQRPGGNQPQHF.

J is TRBJ1-6 and V is TRBV27, with TRBD1 matching over 8 bases. The CDR3 loop spans 13 amino acids. V lost 7 bases and J lost 9; bases outside the gene matches: 5. Germline values: CDR1 MNHEY, CDR2 SMNVEV (reference sequence). This CDR3 reads CASTGQDSSPLHF. As DNA, the CDR3 is TGTGCCAGCACGGGACAGGACAGTTCACCCCTCCACTTT.

In its sample, this clone was seen once. This sequence joins TRBV5-6 and TRBJ2-5, with D tentatively TRBD2 (6 bases). The CDR3 extends over 15 amino acids. Germline assignment: CDR1 SGHDT and CDR2 YYEEEE. Trimming pared 1 base from V and 7 bases from J, leaving 17 bases between. The CDR3 reads CASSLNLGGLGTQYF. The CDR3 coding sequence is TGTGCCAGCAGCTTGAATTTGGGGGGTCTGGGGACCCAGTACTTC.

The chain links TRBV7-3 to TRBJ2-1, with 13 bases that match TRBD2. Germline V gene lookup returns CDR1 SGHTA and CDR2 FQGTGA. Unmatched junction bases numbered 18, after V lost 6 bases and J lost 4 bases. The CDR3 is 20 amino acids. CDR3 sequence: CASSNWTSGGTVYYYNEQFF. The CDR3 DNA follows: TGTGCCAGCAGTAATTGGACTAGCGGGGGAACTGTATACTATTACAATGAGCAGTTCTTC.

The CDR3 spells CSAASADTQYF. In DNA form, the CDR3 reads TGCAGCGCCGCTAGCGCAGATACGCAGTATTTT. The chain couples TRBV29-1 to TRBJ2-3, with D perhaps TRBD2 (6 bases). CDR3 length: 11 amino acids. Germline CDR1 is SQVTM and CDR2 is ANQGSEA. V gave up 7 bases and J gave up 4 bases, with 9 bases separating them.

The chain employs TRBV29-1 and TRBJ1-4, with a tentative D call TRBD1 (6 bases). The V end was cut by 4 bases, the J end by 3 bases, with 9 bases between. Germline assignment: CDR1 SQVTM and CDR2 ANQGSEA. This CDR3 is 13 amino acids long. The CDR3 sequence: CSVGGGANEKLFF. The DNA of the CDR3 is TGCAGCGTTGGAGGGGGGGCTAATGAAAAACTGTTTTTT.

The genes are TRBV3-1 (or the pseudogene TRBV3-2) and TRBJ2-2; tentatively, D is TRBD2 (6 bases). Germline V gene sequence: CDR1 LGHDT, CDR2 YNNKEL (reference sequence). The CDR3 sequence is 14 residues long. V lost 4 bases, J lost 6 bases, and 12 bases lay in between. The CDR3 protein is CASSRTTRAGELFF. Written as DNA, the CDR3 is TGTGCCAGCAGCCGTACGACTAGAGCCGGGGAGCTGTTTTTT.

J is TRBJ1-6 and V is TRBV27; TRBD1 matches 7 bases. V lost 5 bases to trimming and J lost 0 bases; unmatched junction nucleotides: 4. The CDR3 covers 16 residues. Germline CDR1 and CDR2: MNHEY and SMNVEV (reference sequence). The CDR3 DNA follows: TGTGCCAGCAGTCCGGGACAGAGCTCCTATAATTCACCCCTCCACTTT. Translation: CASSPGQSSYNSPLHF.

The chain links TRBV2 to TRBJ1-6; D is possibly TRBD1 (5 bases). Trimming cost V 6 bases and J 7 bases, with 19 bases left between them. Germline V lookup: CDR1 SNHLY, CDR2 FYNNEI. The CDR3 contains 16 residues. The CDR3 coding sequence is TGTGCCAGCAGGGGCGCAGAGGCAGGGCAGAATTCACCCCTCCACTTT. It is translated as CASRGAEAGQNSPLHF.